Detailed here is one T cell receptor (beta chain). J gave up 5 bases and V 2 bases, and 0 bases lay outside the gene matches. The CDR3 totals 13 residues. Germline loops: CDR1 SEHNR, CDR2 FQNEAQ (reference sequence). This entry comes from a study of blood T cell repertoires in COVID-19. Across the study: COVID-19 samples collected from the United States, Italy and Spain covered acute and convalescent phases. T cells, B-cell-depleted T cells, or PBMCs supplied cDNA or gDNA.

Original processing notes: Amplifying reference gene primers gave estimates of nucleated cell counts. Assay used: immunoSEQ multiplex PCR; TCRdb lists only in-frame clones, some missing. V and J calls and clone size are given by that table; D and trimming were obtained from the DNA. The sample holds around 240,000 clones; more than 75% are singletons and the top ten take over 3%. V usage is TRBV7-9 and J usage is TRBJ2-1; 7 nucleotides agree with TRBD1. The receptor comes from a woman aged 30 to 39 who had recovered from COVID-19. Sequences were obtained from peripheral blood. CDR3 loop: CASSLTGDNEQFF. CDR3 sequence (DNA): TGTGCCAGCAGCTTAACAGGGGACAATGAGCAGTTCTTC.